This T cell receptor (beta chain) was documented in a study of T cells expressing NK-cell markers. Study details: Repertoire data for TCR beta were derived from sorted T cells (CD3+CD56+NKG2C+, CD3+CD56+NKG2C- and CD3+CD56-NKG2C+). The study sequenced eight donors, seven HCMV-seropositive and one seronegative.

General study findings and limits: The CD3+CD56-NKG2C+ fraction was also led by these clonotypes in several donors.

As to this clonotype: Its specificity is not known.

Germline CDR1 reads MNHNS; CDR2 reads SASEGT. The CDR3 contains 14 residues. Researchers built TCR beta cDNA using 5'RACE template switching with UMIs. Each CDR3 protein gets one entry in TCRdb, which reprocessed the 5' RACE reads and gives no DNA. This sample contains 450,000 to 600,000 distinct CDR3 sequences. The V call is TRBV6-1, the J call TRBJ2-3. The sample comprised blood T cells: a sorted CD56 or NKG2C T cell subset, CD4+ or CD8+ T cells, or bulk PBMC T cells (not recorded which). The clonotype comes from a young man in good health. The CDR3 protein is CASLGSQDTDTQYF.